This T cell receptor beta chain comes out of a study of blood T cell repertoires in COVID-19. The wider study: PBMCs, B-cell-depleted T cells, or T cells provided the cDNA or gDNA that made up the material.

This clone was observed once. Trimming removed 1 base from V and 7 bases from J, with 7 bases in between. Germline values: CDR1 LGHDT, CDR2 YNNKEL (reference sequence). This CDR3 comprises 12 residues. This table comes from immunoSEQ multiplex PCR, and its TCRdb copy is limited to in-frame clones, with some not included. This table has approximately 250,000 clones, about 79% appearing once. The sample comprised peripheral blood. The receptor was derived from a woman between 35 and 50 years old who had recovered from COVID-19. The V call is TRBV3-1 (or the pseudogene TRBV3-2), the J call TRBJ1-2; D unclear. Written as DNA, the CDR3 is TGTGCCAGCAGCCAAGTCCGGGTTGGCTACACCTTC. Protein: CASSQVRVGYTF.